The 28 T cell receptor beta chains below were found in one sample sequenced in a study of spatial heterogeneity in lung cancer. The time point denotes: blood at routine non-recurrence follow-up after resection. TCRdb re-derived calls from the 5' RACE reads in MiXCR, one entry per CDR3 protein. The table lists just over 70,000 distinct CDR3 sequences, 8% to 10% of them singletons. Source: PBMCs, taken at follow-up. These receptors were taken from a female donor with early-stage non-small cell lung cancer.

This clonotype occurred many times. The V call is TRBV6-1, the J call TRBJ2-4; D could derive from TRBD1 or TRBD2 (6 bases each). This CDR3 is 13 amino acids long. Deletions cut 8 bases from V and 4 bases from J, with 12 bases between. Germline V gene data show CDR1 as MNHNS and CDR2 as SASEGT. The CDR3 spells CASQGGNKNIQYF. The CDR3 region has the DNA TGTGCCAGCCAAGGGGGGAATAAAAACATTCAGTACTTC.

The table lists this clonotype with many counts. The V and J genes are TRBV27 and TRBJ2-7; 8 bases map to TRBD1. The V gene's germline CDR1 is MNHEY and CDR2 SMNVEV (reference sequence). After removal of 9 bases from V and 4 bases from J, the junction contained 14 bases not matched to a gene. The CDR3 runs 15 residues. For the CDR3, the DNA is TGTGCCAGTACCCCGATTGGACAGGGAGATTACGAGCAGTACTTC. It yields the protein CASTPIGQGDYEQYF.

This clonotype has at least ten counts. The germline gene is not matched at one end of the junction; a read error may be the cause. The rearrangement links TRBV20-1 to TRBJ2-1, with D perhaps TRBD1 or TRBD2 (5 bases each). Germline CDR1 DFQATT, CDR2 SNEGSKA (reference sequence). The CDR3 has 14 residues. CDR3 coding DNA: TGCAGTGCCAGAGGGGTAGCCGGCTACAATGAGCAGTTCTTC. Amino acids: CSARGVAGYNEQFF.

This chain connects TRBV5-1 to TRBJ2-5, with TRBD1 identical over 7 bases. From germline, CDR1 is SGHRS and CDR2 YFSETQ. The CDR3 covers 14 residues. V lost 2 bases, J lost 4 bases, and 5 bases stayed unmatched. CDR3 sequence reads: CASSFDRARETQYF. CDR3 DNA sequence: TGCGCCAGCAGCTTCGACAGGGCTCGAGAGACCCAGTACTTC.

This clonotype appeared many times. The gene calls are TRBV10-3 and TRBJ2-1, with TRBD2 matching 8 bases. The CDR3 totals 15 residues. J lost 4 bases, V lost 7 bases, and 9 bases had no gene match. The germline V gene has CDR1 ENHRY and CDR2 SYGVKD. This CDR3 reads CAIKERETTYNEQFF. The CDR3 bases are TGTGCCATCAAGGAGCGGGAGACTACTTACAATGAGCAGTTCTTC.

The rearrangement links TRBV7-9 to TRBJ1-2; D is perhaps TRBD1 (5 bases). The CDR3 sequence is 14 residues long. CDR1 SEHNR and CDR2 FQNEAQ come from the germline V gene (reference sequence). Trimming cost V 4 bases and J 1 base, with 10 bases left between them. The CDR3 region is CASSSGVLNYGYTF. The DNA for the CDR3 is TGTGCCAGCAGCTCGGGGGTACTTAACTATGGCTACACCTTC.

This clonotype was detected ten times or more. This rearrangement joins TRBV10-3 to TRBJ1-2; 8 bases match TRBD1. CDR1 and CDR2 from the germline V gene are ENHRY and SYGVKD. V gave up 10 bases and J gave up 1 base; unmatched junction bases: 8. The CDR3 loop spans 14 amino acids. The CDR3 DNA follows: TGTGCCACCGGGACAGGCGAAGTTAACTATGGCTACACCTTC. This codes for CATGTGEVNYGYTF.

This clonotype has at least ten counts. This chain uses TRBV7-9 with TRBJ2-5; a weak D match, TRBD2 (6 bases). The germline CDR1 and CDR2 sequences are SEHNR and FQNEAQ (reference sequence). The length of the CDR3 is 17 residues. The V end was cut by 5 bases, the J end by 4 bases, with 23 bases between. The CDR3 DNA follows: TGTGCCAGCAGCATTCGACCCTTTAGCGGCGTAGCAGAGACCCAGTACTTC. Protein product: CASSIRPFSGVAETQYF.

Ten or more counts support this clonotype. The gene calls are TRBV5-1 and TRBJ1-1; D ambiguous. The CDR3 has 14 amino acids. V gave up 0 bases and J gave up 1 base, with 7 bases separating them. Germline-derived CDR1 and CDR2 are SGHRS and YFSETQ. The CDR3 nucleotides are TGCGCCAGCAGCTTGGGGAACAGGAACACTGAAGCTTTCTTT. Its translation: CASSLGNRNTEAFF.

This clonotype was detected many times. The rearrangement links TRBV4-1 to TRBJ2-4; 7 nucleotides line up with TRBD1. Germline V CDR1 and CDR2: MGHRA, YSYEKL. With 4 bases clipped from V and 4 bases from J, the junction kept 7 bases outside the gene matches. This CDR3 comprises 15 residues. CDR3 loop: CASSPRTGQKNIQYF. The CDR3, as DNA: TGCGCCAGCAGCCCTCGGACAGGACAGAAAAACATTCAGTACTTC.

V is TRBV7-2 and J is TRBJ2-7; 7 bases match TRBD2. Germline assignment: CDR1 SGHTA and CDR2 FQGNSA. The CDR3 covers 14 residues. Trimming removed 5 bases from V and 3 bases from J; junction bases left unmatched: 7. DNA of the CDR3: TGTGCCAGCAGCCTAACGAGCGGGGACTACGAGCAGTACTTC. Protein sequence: CASSLTSGDYEQYF. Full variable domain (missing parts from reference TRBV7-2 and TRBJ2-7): GAGVSQSPSNKVTEKGKDVELRCDPISGHTALYWYRQSLGQGLEFLIYFQGNSAPDKSGLPSDRFSAERTGGSVSTLTIQRTQQEDSAVYLCASSLTSGDYEQYFGPGTRLTVT.

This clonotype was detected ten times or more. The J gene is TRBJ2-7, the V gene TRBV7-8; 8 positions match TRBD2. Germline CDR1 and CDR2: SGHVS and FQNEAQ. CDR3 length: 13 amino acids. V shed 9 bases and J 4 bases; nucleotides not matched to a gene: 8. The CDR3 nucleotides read TGTGCCAGTAACCCGGGACTAGGGTACGAGCAGTACTTC. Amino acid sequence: CASNPGLGYEQYF.

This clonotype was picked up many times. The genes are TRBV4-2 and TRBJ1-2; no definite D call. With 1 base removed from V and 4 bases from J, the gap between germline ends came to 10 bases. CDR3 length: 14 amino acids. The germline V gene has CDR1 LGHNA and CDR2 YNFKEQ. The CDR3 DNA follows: TGTGCCAGCAGCCAAGGTGGGCTGGTCTATGGCTACACCTTC. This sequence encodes CASSQGGLVYGYTF.

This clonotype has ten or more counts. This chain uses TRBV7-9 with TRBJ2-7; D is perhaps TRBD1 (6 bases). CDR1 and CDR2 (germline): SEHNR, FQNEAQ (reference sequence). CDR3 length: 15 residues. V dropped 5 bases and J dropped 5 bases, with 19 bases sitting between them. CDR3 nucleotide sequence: TGTGCCAGCAGCGCCCAACAGGGTCTCGTCCACGAGCAGTACTTC. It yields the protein CASSAQQGLVHEQYF.

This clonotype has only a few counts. CDR3 nucleotides: TGTGCCAGCTCACCCGGACAGAAGAACACTGAAGCTTTCTTT. This encodes CASSPGQKNTEAFF. This chain connects TRBV18 to TRBJ1-1; a weak D match, TRBD1 (6 bases). The V end was cut by 3 bases, the J end by 1 base, with 9 bases between. The CDR3 totals 14 residues. Germline lookup yields CDR1 KGHSH and CDR2 LQKENI.

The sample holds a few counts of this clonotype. The CDR3 region is CSGLHANTEAFF. The CDR3 DNA sequence: TGCAGCGGCCTACACGCGAACACTGAAGCTTTCTTT. The chain recombines TRBV29-1 with TRBJ1-1; D uncertain. Per the germline V gene, CDR1 is SQVTM and CDR2 is ANQGSEA. The ends were cut back, 7 bases at V and 1 base at J, with 10 bases in the middle. This CDR3 has 12 residues.

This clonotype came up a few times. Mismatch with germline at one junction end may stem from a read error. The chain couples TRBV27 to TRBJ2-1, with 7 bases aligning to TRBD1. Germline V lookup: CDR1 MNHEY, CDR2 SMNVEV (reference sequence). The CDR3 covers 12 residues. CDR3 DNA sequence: TGTGCCAGCAGTTTAAAGGGGGCAAGTGCGCTCTTC. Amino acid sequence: CASSLKGASALF.

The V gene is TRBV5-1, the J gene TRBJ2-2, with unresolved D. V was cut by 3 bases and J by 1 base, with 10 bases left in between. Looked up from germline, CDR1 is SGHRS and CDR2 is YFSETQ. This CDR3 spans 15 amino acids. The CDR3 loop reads CASSSEFRNTGELFF. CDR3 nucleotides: TGCGCCAGCAGCTCGGAATTTAGGAACACCGGGGAGCTGTTTTTT.

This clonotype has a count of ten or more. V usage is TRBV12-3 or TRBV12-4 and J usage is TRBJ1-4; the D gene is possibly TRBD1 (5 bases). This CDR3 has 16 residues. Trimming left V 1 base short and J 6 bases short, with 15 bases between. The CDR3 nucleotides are TGTGCCAGCAGTTTAGGCCCGGCAGGGTATTATGAAAAACTGTTTTTT. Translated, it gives CASSLGPAGYYEKLFF.

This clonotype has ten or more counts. CDR3 in amino acids: CASSLGIGGEQYF. In DNA, the CDR3 is TGTGCCAGCAGCTTAGGGATTGGAGGAGAGCAGTACTTC. The chain has TRBV11-2 and TRBJ2-7; D might be TRBD2 (5 bases). The CDR3 consists of 13 residues. The ends were cut back, 1 base at V and 7 bases at J, with 11 bases in the middle. Per germline, CDR1 SGHAT and CDR2 FQNNGV. Supplemented by reference TRBV11-2 and TRBJ2-7, the full variable domain reads EAGVAQSPRYKIIEKRQSVAFWCNPISGHATLYWYQQILGQGPKLLIQFQNNGVVDDSQLPKDRFSAERLKGVDSTLKIQPAKLEDSAVYLCASSLGIGGEQYFGPGTRLTVT.

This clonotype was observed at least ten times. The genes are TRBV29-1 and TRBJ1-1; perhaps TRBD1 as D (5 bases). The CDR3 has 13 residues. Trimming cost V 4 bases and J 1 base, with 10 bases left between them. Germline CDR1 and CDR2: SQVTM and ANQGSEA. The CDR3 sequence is CSVVQGKNTEAFF. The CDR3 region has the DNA TGCAGCGTTGTCCAGGGAAAGAACACTGAAGCTTTCTTT.

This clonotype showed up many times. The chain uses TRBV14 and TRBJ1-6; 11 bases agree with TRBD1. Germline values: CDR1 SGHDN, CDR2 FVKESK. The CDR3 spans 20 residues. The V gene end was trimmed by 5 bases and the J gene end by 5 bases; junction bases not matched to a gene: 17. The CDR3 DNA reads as TGTGCCAGCAGCGACCCGTCCGGGACAGGGGGTATTGCCCATAATTCACCCCTCCACTTT. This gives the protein CASSDPSGTGGIAHNSPLHF.

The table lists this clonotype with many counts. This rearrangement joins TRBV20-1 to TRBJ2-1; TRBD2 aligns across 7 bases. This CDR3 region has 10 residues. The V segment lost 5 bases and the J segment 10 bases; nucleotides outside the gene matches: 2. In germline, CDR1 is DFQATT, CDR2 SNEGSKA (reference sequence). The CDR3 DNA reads TGCAGTGCTCAGCGGGACGAGCAGTTCTTC. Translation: CSAQRDEQFF.

CDR3 protein: CASRRPTGTNTEAFF. The CDR3 DNA sequence: TGTGCCAGCAGACGTCCGACAGGAACGAACACTGAAGCTTTCTTT. This chain links TRBV12-3 or TRBV12-4 with TRBJ1-1; maybe TRBD1 (6 bases). The CDR3 sequence is 15 residues long. V was shortened by 6 bases and J by 1 base, with 15 bases between the two germline ends.

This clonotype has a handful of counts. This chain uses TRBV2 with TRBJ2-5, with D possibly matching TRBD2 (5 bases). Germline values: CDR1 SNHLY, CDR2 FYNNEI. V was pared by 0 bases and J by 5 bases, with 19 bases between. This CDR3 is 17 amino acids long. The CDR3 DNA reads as TGTGCCAGCAGTGAAGCGCCTCAGGAGGCTAGTCCGGAGACCCAGTACTTC. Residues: CASSEAPQEASPETQYF.

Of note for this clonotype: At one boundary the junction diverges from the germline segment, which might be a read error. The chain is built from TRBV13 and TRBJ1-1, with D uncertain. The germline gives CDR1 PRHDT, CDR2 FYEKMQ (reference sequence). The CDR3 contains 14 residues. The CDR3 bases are TGTGCCGGCAGCTTAGCTTTTCCGAACACTGAAGCTTTCTTT. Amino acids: CAGSLAFPNTEAFF.

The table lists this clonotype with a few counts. In nucleotides, the CDR3 is TGTGCCAGCAGCCAAGCAGGGGGAACTGAAGCTTTCTTT. This translates into CASSQAGGTEAFF. This rearrangement joins TRBV3-1 to TRBJ1-1; 7 bases are shared with TRBD1. The V segment lost 1 base and the J segment 5 bases; nucleotides outside the gene matches: 1. This CDR3 region has 13 residues. CDR1 LGHDT and CDR2 YNNKEL come from the germline V gene (reference sequence).

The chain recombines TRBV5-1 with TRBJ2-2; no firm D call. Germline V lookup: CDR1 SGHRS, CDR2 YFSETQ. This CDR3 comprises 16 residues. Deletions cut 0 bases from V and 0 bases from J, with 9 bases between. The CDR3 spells CASSLDGRSNTGELFF. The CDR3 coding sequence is TGCGCCAGCAGCTTGGACGGACGGTCGAACACCGGGGAGCTGTTTTTT.